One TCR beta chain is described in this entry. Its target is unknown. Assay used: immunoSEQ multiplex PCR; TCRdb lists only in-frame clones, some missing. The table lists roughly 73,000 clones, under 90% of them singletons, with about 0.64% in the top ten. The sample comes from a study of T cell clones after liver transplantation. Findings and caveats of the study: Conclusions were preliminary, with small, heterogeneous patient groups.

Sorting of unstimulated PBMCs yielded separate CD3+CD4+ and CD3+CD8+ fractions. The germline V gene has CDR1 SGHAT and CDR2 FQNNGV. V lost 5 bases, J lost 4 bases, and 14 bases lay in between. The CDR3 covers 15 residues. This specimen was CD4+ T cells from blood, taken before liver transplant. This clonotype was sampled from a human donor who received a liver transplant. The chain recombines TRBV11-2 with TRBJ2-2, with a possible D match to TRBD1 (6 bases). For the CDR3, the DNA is TGTGCCAGCAGCCGATTTACAGGGAGCACCGGGGAGCTGTTTTTT. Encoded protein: CASSRFTGSTGELFF.